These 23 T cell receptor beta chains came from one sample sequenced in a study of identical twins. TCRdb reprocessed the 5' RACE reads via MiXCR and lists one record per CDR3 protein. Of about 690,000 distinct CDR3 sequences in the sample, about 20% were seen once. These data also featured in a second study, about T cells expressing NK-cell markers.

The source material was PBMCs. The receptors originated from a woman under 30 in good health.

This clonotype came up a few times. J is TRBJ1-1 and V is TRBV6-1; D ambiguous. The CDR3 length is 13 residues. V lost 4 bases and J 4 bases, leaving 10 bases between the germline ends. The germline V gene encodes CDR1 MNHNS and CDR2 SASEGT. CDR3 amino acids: CASSASGGTEAFF. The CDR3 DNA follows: TGTGCCAGCAGTGCCTCCGGCGGCACTGAAGCTTTCTTT.

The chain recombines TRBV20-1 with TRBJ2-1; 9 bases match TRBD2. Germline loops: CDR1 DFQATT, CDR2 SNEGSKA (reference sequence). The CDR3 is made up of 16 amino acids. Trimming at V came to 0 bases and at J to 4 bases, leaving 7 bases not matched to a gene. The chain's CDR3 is CSARDQWLAGYNEQFF. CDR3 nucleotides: TGCAGTGCTAGAGATCAGTGGCTAGCGGGGTACAATGAGCAGTTCTTC.

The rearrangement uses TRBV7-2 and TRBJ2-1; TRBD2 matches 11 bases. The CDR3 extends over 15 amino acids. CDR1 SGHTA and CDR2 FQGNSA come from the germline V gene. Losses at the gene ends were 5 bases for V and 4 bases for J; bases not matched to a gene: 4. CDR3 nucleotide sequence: TGTGCCAGCAGCGTTAGCGGGAGGGTTTACAATGAGCAGTTCTTC. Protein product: CASSVSGRVYNEQFF.

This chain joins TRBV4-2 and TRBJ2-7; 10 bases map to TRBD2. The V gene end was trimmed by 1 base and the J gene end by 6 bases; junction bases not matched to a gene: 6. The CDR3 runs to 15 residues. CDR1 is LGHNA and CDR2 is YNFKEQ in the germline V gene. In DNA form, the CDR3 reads TGTGCCAGCAGCCAAGGGAGCGGGGGGGCGAGCGAGCAGTACTTC. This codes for CASSQGSGGASEQYF.

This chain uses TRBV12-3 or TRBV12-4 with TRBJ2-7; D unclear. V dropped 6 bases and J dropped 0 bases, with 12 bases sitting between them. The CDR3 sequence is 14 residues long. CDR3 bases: TGTGCCAGCAGCCGAGGACGGATCTCCTACGAGCAGTACTTC. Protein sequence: CASSRGRISYEQYF.

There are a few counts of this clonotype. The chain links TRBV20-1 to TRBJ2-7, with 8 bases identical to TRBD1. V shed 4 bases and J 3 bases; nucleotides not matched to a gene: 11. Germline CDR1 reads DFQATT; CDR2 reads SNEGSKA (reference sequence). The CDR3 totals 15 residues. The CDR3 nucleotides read TGCAGTGCTATATCCGGACAGGGTAGTGGCTACGAGCAGTACTTC. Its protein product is CSAISGQGSGYEQYF.

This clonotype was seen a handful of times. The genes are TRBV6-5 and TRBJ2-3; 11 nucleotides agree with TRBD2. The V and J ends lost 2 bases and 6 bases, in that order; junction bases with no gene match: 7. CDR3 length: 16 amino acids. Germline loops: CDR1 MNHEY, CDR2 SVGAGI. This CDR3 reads CASSYRLAGSQDTQYF. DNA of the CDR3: TGTGCCAGCAGTTACCGACTAGCGGGGTCCCAGGATACGCAGTATTTT.

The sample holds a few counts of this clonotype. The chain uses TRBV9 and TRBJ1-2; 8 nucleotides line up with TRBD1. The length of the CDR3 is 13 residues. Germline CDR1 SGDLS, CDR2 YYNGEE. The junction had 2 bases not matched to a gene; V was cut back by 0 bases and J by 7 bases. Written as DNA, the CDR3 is TGTGCCAGCAGCGTAGAACAGGGGGTTGGCTACACCTTC. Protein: CASSVEQGVGYTF.

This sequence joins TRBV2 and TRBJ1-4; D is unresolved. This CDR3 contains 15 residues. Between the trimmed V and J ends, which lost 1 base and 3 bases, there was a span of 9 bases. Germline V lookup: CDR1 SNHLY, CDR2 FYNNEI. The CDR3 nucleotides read TGTGCCAGCAGTGAAGTGAGTGCAGCTAATGAAAAACTGTTTTTT. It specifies CASSEVSAANEKLFF. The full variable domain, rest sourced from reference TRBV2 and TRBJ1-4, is EPEVTQTPSHQVTQMGQEVILRCVPISNHLYFYWYRQILGQKVEFLVSFYNNEISEKSEIFDDQFSVERPDGSNFTLKIRSTKLEDSAMYFCASSEVSAANEKLFFGSGTQLSVL.

The CDR3 DNA sequence: TGTGCCAGCAGTTTTGGGGGCTATTCCTACGAGCAGTACTTC. This encodes CASSFGGYSYEQYF. V usage is TRBV12-3 or TRBV12-4 and J usage is TRBJ2-7, with D maybe TRBD1 (6 bases). The germline V and J ends were trimmed by 3 bases and 1 base, with 10 bases remaining between them. There are 14 residues in the CDR3.

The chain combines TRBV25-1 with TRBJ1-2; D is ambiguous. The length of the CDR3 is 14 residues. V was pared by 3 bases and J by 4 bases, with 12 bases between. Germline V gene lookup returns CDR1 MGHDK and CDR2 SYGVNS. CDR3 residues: CASSEPLGIYGYTF. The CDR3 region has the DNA TGTGCCAGCAGTGAGCCCCTGGGGATCTATGGCTACACCTTC.

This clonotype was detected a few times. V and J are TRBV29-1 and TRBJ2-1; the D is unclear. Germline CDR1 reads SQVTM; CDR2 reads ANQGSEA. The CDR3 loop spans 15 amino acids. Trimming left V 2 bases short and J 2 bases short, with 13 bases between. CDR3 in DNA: TGCAGCGTTGAAAACCTCCGGCGCGCCTACAATGAGCAGTTCTTC. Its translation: CSVENLRRAYNEQFF.

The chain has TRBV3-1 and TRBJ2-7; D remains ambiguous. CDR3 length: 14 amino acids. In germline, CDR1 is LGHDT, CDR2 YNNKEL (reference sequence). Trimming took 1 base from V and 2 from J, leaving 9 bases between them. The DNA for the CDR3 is TGTGCCAGCAGCCAAGGGAACGGTCCCTACGAGCAGTACTTC. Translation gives CASSQGNGPYEQYF.

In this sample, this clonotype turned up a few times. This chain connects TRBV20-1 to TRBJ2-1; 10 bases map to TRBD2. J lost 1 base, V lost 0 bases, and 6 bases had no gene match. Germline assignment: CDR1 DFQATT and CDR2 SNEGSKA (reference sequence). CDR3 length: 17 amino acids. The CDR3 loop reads CSARDTSGVFSYNEQFF. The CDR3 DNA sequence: TGCAGTGCTAGAGATACTAGCGGGGTATTTTCCTACAATGAGCAGTTCTTC.

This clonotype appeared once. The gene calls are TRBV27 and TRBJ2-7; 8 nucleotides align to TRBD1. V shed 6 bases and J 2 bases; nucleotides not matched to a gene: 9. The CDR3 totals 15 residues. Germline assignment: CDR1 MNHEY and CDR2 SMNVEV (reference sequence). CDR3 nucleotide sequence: TGTGCCAGCAGCACTACCCGGACAGGGACCTACGAGCAGTACTTC. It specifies CASSTTRTGTYEQYF.

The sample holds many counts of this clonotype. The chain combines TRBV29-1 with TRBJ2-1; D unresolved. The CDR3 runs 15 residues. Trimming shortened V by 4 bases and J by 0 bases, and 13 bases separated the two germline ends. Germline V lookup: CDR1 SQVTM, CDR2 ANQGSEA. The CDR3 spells CSVGPGSSSYNEQFF. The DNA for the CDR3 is TGCAGCGTTGGACCAGGCAGTAGCTCCTACAATGAGCAGTTCTTC.

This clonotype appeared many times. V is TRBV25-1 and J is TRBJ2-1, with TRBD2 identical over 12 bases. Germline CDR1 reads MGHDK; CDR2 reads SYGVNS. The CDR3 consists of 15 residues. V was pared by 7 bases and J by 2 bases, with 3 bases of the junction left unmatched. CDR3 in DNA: TGTGCCAGCATCCCTAGCGGGAGGGCCTACAATGAGCAGTTCTTC. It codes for CASIPSGRAYNEQFF.

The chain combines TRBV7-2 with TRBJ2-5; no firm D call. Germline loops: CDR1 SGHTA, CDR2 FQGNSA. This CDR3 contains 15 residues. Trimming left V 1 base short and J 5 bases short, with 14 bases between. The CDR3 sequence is CASSLESHSSETQYF. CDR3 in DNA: TGTGCCAGCAGCTTAGAGTCGCACTCCTCGGAGACCCAGTACTTC.

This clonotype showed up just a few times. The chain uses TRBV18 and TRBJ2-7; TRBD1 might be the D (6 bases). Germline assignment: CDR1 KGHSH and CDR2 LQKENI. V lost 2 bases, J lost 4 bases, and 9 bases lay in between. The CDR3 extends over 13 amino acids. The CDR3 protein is CASSPNRAYEQYF. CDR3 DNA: TGTGCCAGCTCACCAAACAGGGCATACGAGCAGTACTTC.

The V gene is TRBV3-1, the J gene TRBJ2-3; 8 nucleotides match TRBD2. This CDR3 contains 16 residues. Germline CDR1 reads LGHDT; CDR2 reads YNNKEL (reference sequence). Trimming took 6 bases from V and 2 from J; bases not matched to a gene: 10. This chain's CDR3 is CASSPLAAGDTDTQYF. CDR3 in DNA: TGTGCCAGCAGTCCCCTAGCAGCGGGGGACACAGATACGCAGTATTTT.

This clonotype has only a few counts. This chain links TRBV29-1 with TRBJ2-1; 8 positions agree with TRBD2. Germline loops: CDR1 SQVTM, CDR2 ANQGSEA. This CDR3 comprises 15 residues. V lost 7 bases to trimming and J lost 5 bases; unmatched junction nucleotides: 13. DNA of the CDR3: TGCAGCGCCACTGGACCGGGACTAGGTCACAATGAGCAGTTCTTC. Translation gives CSATGPGLGHNEQFF.

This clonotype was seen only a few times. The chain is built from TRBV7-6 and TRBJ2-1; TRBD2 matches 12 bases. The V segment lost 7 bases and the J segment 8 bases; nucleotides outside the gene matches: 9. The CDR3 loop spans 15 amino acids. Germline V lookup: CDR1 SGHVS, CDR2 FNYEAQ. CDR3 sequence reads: CASTQTSGSADEQFF. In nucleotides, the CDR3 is TGTGCCAGCACTCAGACTAGCGGGAGCGCGGATGAGCAGTTCTTC.

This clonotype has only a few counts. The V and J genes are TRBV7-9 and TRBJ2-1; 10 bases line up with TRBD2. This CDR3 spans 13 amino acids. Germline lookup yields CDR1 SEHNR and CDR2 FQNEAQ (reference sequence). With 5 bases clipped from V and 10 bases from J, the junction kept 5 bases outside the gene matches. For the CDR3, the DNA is TGTGCCAGCAGCGGACTAGCGGTGTTAGAGCAGTTCTTC. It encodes CASSGLAVLEQFF.